The sequence of this T cell receptor (beta chain) was determined in a study of T cells after posttransplantation cyclophosphamide. The CDR3 is made up of 16 amino acids. V trimming: 5 bases; J trimming: 2 bases; junction bases outside the gene matches: 9. CDR1 is MGHRA and CDR2 is YSYEKL in the germline V gene. Data came from immunoSEQ multiplex PCR; TCRdb stores just in-frame clones and leaves some out. The sample records over 20,000 clones, roughly 98% being singletons. This chain joins TRBV4-1 and TRBJ2-3, with 8 bases that match TRBD1. Input material: naive CD8+ T cells sorted from PBMCs. The source of this sequence is a man in his forties or fifties in good health, CMV-negative, and a related stem cell transplant donor. The CDR3 DNA reads as TGCGCCAGCAGCGGGGGGACAGGCCCTAACACAGATACGCAGTATTTT. The encoded protein is CASSGGTGPNTDTQYF.